These 4 T cell receptor beta chains were sequenced from one sample in a study of cytomegalovirus exposure and HLA in healthy donors. Primers for the PCR totalled 60 Vbeta and 13 Jbeta. TCRdb keeps only in-frame clones here, not all; method: immunoSEQ multiplex PCR. This table holds about 150,000 clones, over 70% found once. The material sequenced was PBMCs. Receptors originate from a boy younger than 10 in good health and CMV-seronegative.

The chain is built from TRBV10-2 and TRBJ1-1, with D perhaps TRBD1 (6 bases). V lost 5 bases and J 6 bases, leaving 7 bases between the germline ends. This CDR3 contains 11 residues. Germline-derived CDR1 and CDR2 are WSHSY and SAAADI. CDR3: CASSTGSEAFF. Written as DNA, the CDR3 is TGCGCCAGCAGTACAGGGTCTGAAGCTTTCTTT.

This clone was detected only once. The chain combines TRBV6-5 with TRBJ1-1; TRBD1 agrees at 8 bases. The CDR3 sequence is 14 residues long. Germline V CDR1 and CDR2: MNHEY, SVGAGI. V was pared by 4 bases and J by 3 bases, with 4 bases of the junction left unmatched. CDR3 residues: CASSSQGAHTEAFF. CDR3 bases: TGTGCCAGCAGTTCTCAGGGGGCACACACTGAAGCTTTCTTT.

The chain uses TRBV13 and TRBJ2-1, with 7 positions matching TRBD1. The germline V gene encodes CDR1 PRHDT and CDR2 FYEKMQ (reference sequence). With 0 bases clipped from V and 4 bases from J, the junction kept 6 bases outside the gene matches. The CDR3 has 16 amino acids. The CDR3 loop is CASSLGAGGRYNEQFF. CDR3 DNA: TGTGCCAGCAGCTTAGGGGCAGGGGGAAGATACAATGAGCAGTTCTTC. Based on the CDR3 plus reference TRBV13 and TRBJ2-1, the full variable domain is AAGVIQSPRHLIKEKRETATLKCYPIPRHDTVYWYQQGPGQDPQFLISFYEKMQSDKGSIPDRFSAQQFSDYHSELNMSSLELGDSALYFCASSLGAGGRYNEQFFGPGTRLTVL.

The chain combines TRBV19 with TRBJ2-6; a weak D match, TRBD1 (6 bases). CDR3 length equals 15 residues. Germline lookup yields CDR1 LNHDA and CDR2 SQIVND (reference sequence). Trimming shortened V by 6 bases and J by 0 bases, and 9 bases separated the two germline ends. The DNA for the CDR3 is TGTGCCAGTAGGGGACAAGACTCTGGGGCCAACGTCCTGACTTTC. Protein: CASRGQDSGANVLTF. The full variable domain, with the rest looked up from reference TRBV19 and TRBJ2-6, is DGGITQSPKYLFRKEGQNVTLSCEQNLNHDAMYWYRQDPGQGLRLIYYSQIVNDFQKGDIAEGYSVSREKKESFPLTVTSAQKNPTAFYLCASRGQDSGANVLTFGAGSRLTVL.